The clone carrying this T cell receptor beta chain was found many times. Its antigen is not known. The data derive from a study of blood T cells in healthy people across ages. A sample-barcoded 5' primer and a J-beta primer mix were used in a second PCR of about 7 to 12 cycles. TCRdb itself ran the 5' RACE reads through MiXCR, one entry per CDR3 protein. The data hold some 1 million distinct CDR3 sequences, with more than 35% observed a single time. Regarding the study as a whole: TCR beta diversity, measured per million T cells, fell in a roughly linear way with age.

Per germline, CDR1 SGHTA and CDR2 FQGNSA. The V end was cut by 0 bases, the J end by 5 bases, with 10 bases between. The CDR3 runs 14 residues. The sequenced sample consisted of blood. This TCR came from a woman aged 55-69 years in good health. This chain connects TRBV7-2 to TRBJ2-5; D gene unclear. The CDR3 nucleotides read TGTGCCAGCAGCTTAGCGGGTGGGAAGGAGACCCAGTACTTC. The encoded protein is CASSLAGGKETQYF.